The next 4 T cell receptor beta chains were all read from a single sample in a study of cytomegalovirus exposure and HLA in healthy donors. PCR employed 60 Vbeta and 13 Jbeta primers. Generated by immunoSEQ multiplex PCR, the TCRdb table keeps only in-frame clones and is missing some. The sample holds roughly 100,000 clones, 83% seen once. Material for sequencing was PBMCs. The receptor set was obtained from a man in his forties in good health and CMV-seronegative.

This chain links TRBV19 with TRBJ2-7; TRBD1 is a possible D gene (5 bases). This CDR3 spans 15 amino acids. CDR1 is LNHDA, CDR2 SQIVND, per germline (reference sequence). V lost 4 bases to trimming and J lost 3 bases, with 16 bases between them. The CDR3 DNA is TGTGCCAGTAGTAGGTCGAAACAGGAAAACTACGAGCAGTACTTC. It encodes CASSRSKQENYEQYF.

In regard to this clone: The junction differs from germline at one of its ends, possibly a read error. The chain combines TRBV7-6 with TRBJ2-1; maybe TRBD1 (5 bases). The CDR3 length is 15 residues. Germline lookup yields CDR1 SGHVS and CDR2 FNYEAQ. CDR3 in DNA: TGTGTCAGCAGTCACGCAGGACACATTTACAATGAGCAGTTCTTC. It specifies CVSSHAGHIYNEQFF.

CDR3 region: CASRPGQATDTQYF. CDR3 nucleotides: TGTGCCAGCAGGCCGGGACAGGCAACAGATACGCAGTATTTT. The chain couples TRBV6-4 to TRBJ2-3; 8 bases are a match to TRBD1. This CDR3 spans 14 amino acids. CDR1 MRHNA and CDR2 SNTAGT come from the germline V gene. J lost 3 bases, V lost 6 bases, and 5 bases had no gene match.

The chain is built from TRBV7-6 and TRBJ2-7; 9 nucleotides line up with TRBD1. This CDR3 spans 17 amino acids. After removal of 5 bases from V and 1 base from J, the junction contained 12 bases not matched to a gene. Germline-derived CDR1 and CDR2 are SGHVS and FNYEAQ. CDR3 nucleotides: TGTGCCAGCAGCCAGGCCGTTCCGGGACAGGGTTCCTACGAGCAGTACTTC. Translating it yields CASSQAVPGQGSYEQYF.